Listed below are T cell receptor beta chains from one sample, sequenced in a study of identical twins. A single record per CDR3 protein comes from TCRdb applying MiXCR to the 5' RACE reads. The sample contains around 1.7 million distinct CDR3 sequences, roughly a third of which appear only once. The specimen was cord blood. These receptors were obtained from a newborn girl in good health. Each CDR3 is given without its conserved first and last residue.

cdr3_aa cdr3_length v_call
ASSQENPGPNEKLF 14 TRBV4-2
ASSNDRGGYEQY 12 TRBV5-6
ATLGSVTYEQY 11 TRBV28
ASSQGGWPPYGQY 13 TRBV3-1
ASSLVSASGRNEQF 14 TRBV7-9
ASSFLGGEAF 10 TRBV28
ASGKTEGANVLT 12 TRBV6-5
ASSPGSDNEQY 11 TRBV12-3/TRBV12-4
ALRGPSYNEQF 11 TRBV28
ASSLAGTGSYNEQF 14 TRBV5-1
ASSLGRAGKEHTQY 14 TRBV5-6
ATSRKNTGELF 11 TRBV15
ASMGLAVTDTQY 12 TRBV19
SAKTLAGVMPPYNEQF 16 TRBV20-1
ASSVRPFGRGQDEQY 15 TRBV28
ASSYSTSDVVTGELF 15 TRBV6-2/TRBV6-3
ASSFLARAVEQY 12 TRBV28
ASTSDRYYGYT 11 TRBV6-1
ASQGTGYGYT 10 TRBV6-6
SDSGGRGDTQY 11 TRBV29-1
ASSPDRGNTIY 11 TRBV7-2
ASSHIIVGQPQH 12 TRBV4-1
ASSFREPSTDTQY 13 TRBV7-2
ASRVKVAPGYNEQF 14 TRBV7-2
SAIRRLNTGELF 12 TRBV20-1
ASSIAGGINEQF 12 TRBV5-1
ASSVGVSGGAILDNEQF 17 TRBV9
ASSRPAGHTSSTDTQY 16 TRBV28
ASSSDPLTNTGELF 14 TRBV28
ASSQVWGGELF 11 TRBV4-1
ASSQEPTGTYQETQY 15 TRBV4-2
ASSPGTGDYYYEQY 14 TRBV4-2
ASSQERARGANVLT 14 TRBV3-1
SGRTGSSSYNEQF 13 TRBV29-1
ASSFAVGSGTSYEQY 15 TRBV7-8
ASRTGGAAKNIQY 13 TRBV19
ASSSGRYPYEQY 12 TRBV7-9
ASRALFYGYT 10 TRBV6-1
ASSPRDTNEKPF 12 TRBV3-1
AISADTLRGYT 11 TRBV10-3
ASSPSGTSGKDTQY 14 TRBV7-2
SAREGVYYGYT 11 TRBV20-1
ASSLPVGKGGELF 13 TRBV27
ASSQHRDNLYGYT 13 TRBV4-2
AIRRQGPTNEKLF 13 TRBV10-3
ASSFGGQATYGYT 13 TRBV12-3/TRBV12-4
SARDGRGNSPLH 12 TRBV20-1
ASSFRLAGDFGELF 14 TRBV5-1
ASSVAGAGLTDTQY 14 TRBV6-1
ASSPDRGRANCGYT 14 TRBV5-1
SASGQGAGEQY 11 TRBV20-1
ASSLSLTAEAF 11 TRBV27
ASIILGQGMDTGELF 15 TRBV19
ASNRDRENYEQY 12 TRBV2
SAWEGSNIQY 10 TRBV20-1
SARETSSYNEQY 12 TRBV20-1